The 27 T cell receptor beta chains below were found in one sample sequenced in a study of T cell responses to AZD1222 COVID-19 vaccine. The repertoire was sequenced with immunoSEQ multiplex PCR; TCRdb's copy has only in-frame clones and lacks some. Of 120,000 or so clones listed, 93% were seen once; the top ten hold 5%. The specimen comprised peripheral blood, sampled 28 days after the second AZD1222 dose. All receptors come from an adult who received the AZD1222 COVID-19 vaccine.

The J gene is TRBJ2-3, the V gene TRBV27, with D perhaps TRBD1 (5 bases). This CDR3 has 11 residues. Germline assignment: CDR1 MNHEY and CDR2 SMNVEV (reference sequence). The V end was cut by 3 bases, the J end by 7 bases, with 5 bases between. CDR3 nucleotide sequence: TGTGCCAGCAGTTTGGGGCATACGCAGTATTTT. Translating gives CASSLGHTQYF.

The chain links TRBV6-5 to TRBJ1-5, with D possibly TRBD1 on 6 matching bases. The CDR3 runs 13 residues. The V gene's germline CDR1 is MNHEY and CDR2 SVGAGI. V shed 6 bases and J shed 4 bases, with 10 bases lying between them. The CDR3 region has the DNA TGTGCCAGCAGCGACAGGAGGAATCAGCCCCAGCATTTT. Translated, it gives CASSDRRNQPQHF.

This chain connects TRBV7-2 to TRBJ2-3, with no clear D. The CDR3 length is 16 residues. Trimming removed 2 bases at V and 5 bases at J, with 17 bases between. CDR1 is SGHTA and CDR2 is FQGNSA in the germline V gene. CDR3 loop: CASSLSAALRGDTQYF. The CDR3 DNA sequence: TGTGCCAGCAGCTTAAGCGCGGCGTTGAGAGGAGATACGCAGTATTTT.

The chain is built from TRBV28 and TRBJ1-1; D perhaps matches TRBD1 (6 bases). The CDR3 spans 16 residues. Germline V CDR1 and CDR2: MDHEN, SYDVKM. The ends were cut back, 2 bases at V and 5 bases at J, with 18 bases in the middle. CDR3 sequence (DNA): TGTGCCAGCAGTTTAGTGGGGGGCGCGGGTGGGACTGAAGCTTTCTTT. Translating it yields CASSLVGGAGGTEAFF. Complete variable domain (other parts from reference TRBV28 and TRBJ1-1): DVKVTQSSRYLVKRTGEKVFLECVQDMDHENMFWYRQDPGLGLRLIYFSYDVKMKEKGDIPEGYSVSREKKERFSLILESASTNQTSMYLCASSLVGGAGGTEAFFGQGTRLTVV.

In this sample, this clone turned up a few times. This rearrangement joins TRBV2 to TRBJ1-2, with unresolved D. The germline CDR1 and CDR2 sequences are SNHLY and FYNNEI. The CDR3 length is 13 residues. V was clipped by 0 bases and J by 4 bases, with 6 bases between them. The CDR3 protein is CASSEATAYGYTF. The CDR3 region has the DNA TGTGCCAGCAGTGAAGCCACAGCCTATGGCTACACCTTC.

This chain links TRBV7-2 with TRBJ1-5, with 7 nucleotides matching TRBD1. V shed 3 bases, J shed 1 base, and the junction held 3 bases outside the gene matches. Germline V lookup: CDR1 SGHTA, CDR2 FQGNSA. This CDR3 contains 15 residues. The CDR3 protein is CASSLSRGSNQPQHF. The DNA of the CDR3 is TGTGCCAGCAGCTTGTCCAGGGGGAGCAATCAGCCCCAGCATTTT.

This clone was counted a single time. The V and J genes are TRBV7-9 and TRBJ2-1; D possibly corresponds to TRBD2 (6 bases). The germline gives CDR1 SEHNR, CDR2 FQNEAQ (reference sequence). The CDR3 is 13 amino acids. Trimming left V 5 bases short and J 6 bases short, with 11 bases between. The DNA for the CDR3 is TGTGCCAGCAGCCCGGGACTTCGCAATGAGCAGTTCTTC. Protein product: CASSPGLRNEQFF.

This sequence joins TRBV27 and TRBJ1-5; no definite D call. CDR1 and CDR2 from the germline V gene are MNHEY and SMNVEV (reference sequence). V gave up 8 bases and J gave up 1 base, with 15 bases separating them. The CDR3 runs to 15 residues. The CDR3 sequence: CASWIGVGSNQPQHF. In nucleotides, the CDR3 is TGTGCCAGCTGGATTGGGGTAGGCAGCAATCAGCCCCAGCATTTT.

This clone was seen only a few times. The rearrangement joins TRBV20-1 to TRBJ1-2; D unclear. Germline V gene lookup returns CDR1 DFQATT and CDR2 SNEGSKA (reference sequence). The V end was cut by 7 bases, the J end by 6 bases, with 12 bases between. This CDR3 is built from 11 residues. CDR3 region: CSVRFLDGYTF. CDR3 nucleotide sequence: TGCAGTGTAAGGTTTTTGGATGGCTACACCTTC.

The CDR3, as DNA: TGTGCCAGCAGTTTAAAGGGTGACTATGGCTACACCTTC. Translation gives CASSLKGDYGYTF. V gene TRBV27 combines with J gene TRBJ1-2; the D is unclear. Trimming took 2 bases from V and 3 from J, leaving 7 bases between them. This CDR3 is built from 13 residues. Germline lookup yields CDR1 MNHEY and CDR2 SMNVEV (reference sequence).

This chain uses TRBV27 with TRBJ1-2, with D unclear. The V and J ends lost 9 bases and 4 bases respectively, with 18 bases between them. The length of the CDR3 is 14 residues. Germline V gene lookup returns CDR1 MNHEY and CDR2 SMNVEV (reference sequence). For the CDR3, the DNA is TGTGCCAGTAGGCGTGGGGAAGTAAGCTATGGCTACACCTTC. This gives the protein CASRRGEVSYGYTF.

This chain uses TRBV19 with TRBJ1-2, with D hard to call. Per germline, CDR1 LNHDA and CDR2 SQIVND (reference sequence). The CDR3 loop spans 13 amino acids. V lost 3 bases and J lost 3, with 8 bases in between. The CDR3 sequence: CASSIETDYGYTF. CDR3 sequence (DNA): TGTGCCAGTAGTATCGAGACCGACTATGGCTACACCTTC.

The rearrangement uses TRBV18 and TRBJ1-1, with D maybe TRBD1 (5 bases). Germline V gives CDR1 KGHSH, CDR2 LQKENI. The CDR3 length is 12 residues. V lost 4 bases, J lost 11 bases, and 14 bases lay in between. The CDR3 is CASSLMGPPAFF. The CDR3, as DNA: TGTGCCAGCTCACTTATGGGACCCCCCGCTTTCTTT.

CDR3 in DNA: TGTGCCAGCAGCCTCGATGGGACTAGCGGGAACATTCAGTACTTC. This translates into CASSLDGTSGNIQYF. The chain recombines TRBV6-5 with TRBJ2-4; 12 positions agree with TRBD2. This CDR3 contains 15 residues. Germline CDR1 and CDR2: MNHEY and SVGAGI. V lost 6 bases and J lost 7; bases outside the gene matches: 7.

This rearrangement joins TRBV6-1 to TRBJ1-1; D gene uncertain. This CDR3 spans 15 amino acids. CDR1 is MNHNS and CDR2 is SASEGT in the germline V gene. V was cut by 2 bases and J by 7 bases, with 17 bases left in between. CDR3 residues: CASSELGPLLSEAFF. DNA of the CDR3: TGTGCCAGCAGTGAACTCGGACCCCTATTGAGTGAAGCTTTCTTT.

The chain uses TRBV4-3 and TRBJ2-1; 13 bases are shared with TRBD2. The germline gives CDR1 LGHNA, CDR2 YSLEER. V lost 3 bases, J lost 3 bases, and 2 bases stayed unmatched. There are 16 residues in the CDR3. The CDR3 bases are TGCGCCAGCAGCCACGGACTAGCGGGGGACTACAATGAGCAGTTCTTC. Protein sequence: CASSHGLAGDYNEQFF.

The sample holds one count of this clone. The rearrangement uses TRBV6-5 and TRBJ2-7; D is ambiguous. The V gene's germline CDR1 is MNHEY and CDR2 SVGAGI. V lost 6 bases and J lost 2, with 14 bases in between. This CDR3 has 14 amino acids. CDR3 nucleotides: TGTGCCAGCAGGTCTATCCTAAGGGCCTACGAGCAGTACTTC. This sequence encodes CASRSILRAYEQYF.

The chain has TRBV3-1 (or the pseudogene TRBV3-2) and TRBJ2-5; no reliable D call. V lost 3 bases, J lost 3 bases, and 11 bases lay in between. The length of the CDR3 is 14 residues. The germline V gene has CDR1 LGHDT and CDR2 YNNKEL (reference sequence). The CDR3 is CASSHGPGKETQYF. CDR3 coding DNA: TGTGCCAGCAGCCATGGACCAGGAAAAGAGACCCAGTACTTC.

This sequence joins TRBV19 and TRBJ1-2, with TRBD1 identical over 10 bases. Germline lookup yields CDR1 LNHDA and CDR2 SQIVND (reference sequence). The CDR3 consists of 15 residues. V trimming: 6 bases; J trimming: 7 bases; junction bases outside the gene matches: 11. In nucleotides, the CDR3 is TGTGCCAGTAGACCCACCGGGACAGGGGCAATTGGCTACACCTTC. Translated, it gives CASRPTGTGAIGYTF.

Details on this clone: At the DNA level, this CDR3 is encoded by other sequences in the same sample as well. The CDR3 DNA is TGCGCCAGCAGCTTAGCCAGGGGGGATTCACCCCTCCACTTT. Amino acids: CASSLARGDSPLHF. The chain employs TRBV5-1 and TRBJ1-6; 7 bases are shared with TRBD1. V lost 2 bases to trimming and J lost 8 bases; unmatched junction nucleotides: 4. Germline loops: CDR1 SGHRS, CDR2 YFSETQ. CDR3 length: 14 amino acids.

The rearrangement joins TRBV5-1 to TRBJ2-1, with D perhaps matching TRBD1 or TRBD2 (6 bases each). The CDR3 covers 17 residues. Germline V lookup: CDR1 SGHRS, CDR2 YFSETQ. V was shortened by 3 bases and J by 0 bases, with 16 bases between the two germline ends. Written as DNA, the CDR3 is TGCGCCAGCAGCTACCCAAAGGGGGGAATCTCCTACAATGAGCAGTTCTTC. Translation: CASSYPKGGISYNEQFF.

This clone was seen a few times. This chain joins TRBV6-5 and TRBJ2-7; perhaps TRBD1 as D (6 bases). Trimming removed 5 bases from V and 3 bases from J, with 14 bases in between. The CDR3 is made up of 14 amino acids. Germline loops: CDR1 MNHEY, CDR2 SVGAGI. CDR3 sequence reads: CASSPTGQNYEQYF. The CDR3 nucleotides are TGTGCCAGCAGTCCAACGGGACAAAACTACGAGCAGTACTTC.

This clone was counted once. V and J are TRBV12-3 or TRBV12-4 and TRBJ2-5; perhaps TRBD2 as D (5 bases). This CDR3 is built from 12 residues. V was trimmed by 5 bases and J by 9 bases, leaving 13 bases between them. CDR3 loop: CASSRTLSAQYF. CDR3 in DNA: TGTGCCAGCAGTCGGACTTTGTCGGCCCAGTACTTC.

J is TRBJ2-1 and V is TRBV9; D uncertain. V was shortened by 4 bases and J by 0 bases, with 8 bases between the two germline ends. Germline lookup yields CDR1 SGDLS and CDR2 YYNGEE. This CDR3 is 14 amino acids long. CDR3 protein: CASSSRYSYNEQFF. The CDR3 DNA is TGTGCCAGCAGCTCCCGTTACTCCTACAATGAGCAGTTCTTC.

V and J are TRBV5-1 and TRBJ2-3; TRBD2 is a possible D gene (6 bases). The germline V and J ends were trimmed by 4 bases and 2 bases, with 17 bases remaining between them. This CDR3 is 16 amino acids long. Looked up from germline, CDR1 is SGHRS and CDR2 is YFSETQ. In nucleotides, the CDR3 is TGCGCCAGCAGCCGGAGAGAGGGAGGAGTCACAGATACGCAGTATTTT. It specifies CASSRREGGVTDTQYF.

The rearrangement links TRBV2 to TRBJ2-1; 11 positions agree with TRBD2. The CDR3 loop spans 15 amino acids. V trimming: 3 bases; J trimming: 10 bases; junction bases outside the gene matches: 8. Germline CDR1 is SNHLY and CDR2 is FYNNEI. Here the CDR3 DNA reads TGTGCCAGCAGTGAGACTAGCGGGGCCTCCGGGGAGCAGTTCTTC. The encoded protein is CASSETSGASGEQFF.

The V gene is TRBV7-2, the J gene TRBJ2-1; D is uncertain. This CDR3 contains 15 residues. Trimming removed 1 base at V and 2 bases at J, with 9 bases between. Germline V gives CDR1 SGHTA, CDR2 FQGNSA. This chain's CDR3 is CASSLEVGTYNEQFF. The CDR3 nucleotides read TGTGCCAGCAGCTTAGAGGTGGGTACCTACAATGAGCAGTTCTTC.